Listed below are T cell receptor beta chains from one sample, sequenced in a study of identical twins. TCRdb re-derived calls from the 5' RACE reads in MiXCR, one entry per CDR3 protein. The sample has 250,000 to 350,000 distinct CDR3 sequences, 9.5% seen once; the top ten hold approximately 6.5%. The same data also went into a second study, on yellow fever vaccine responses in identical twins.

The sample consisted of CD8+ T cells sorted from blood. The receptors were gathered from a woman aged 18-30 years in good health. Each CDR3 is given with its conserved first and last residue. Each record gives: clone size, D gene, J gene, V gene, CDR3 DNA, CDR3 protein. D genes are given only for firm matches. The size field is filled for only some rows; it gives once, few, many or a size class.

>many|-|TRBJ2-1|TRBV20-1
TGCAGTGCTAGTGTCAGGGCGGGCTCCTACAATGAGCAGTTCTTC
CSASVRAGSYNEQFF
>-|-|TRBJ2-7|TRBV30
TGTGCCTGGAACCCAGGGGTGGGTGGGTACGAGCAGTACTTC
CAWNPGVGGYEQYF
>many|TRBD2|TRBJ2-1|TRBV5-1
TGCGCCAGCAGCCCTCCTAGCGGGGGCGGCAATGAGCAGTTCTTC
CASSPPSGGGNEQFF
>few|-|TRBJ1-5|TRBV7-6
TGTGCCAGCAGCTTAGGAGGGGAATTCAATCAGCATTTT
CASSLGGEFNQHF
>-|-|TRBJ2-3|TRBV5-1
TGCGCCAGCAGCTTGCTGGGGCTGGAGTCAGATACGCAGTATTTT
CASSLLGLESDTQYF
>-|TRBD1|TRBJ2-7|TRBV2
TGTGCCAGCAGACCCCGGGACAGACCTTACGAGCAGTACTTC
CASRPRDRPYEQYF
>-|-|TRBJ2-7|TRBV4-1
TGCGCCAGCAGCCCCCAGGGCGGATATCGGACCTACGAGCAGTACTTC
CASSPQGGYRTYEQYF
>many|TRBD2|TRBJ2-7|TRBV12-3/TRBV12-4
TGTGCCAGCAGTTCACTAGCGGGCTCCTACGAGCAGTACTTC
CASSSLAGSYEQYF
>-|-|TRBJ1-3|TRBV9
TGTGCCAGCAGCGTAGTGGCAGGTGGAAACACCATATATTTT
CASSVVAGGNTIYF
>-|-|TRBJ2-1|TRBV29-1
TGCAGCGTTGTGACCACGAGGGCCGATGAGCAGTTCTTC
CSVVTTRADEQFF
>many|-|TRBJ2-7|TRBV11-1
TGTGCCAGCAGCTTAGCCTCGCCAGCATGGAGAAACTACGAGCAGTACTTC
CASSLASPAWRNYEQYF
>many|-|TRBJ2-1|TRBV10-3
TGTGCCATCAGTGATACATTAAGCTCCTACAATGAGCAGTTCTTC
CAISDTLSSYNEQFF
>few|-|TRBJ2-7|TRBV27
TGTGCCAGCAGTTCCCCTTCCGGACTTGTTGAGCAGTACTTC
CASSSPSGLVEQYF
>-|TRBD2|TRBJ2-7|TRBV10-3
TGTGCCATCAAGCGGGGTGGGGACGAGCAGTACTTC
CAIKRGGDEQYF
>many|TRBD2|TRBJ2-3|TRBV3-1
TGTGCCAGCAGCCAGGGGGGGGGGGAAGCAGATACGCAGTATTTT
CASSQGGGEADTQYF
>many|-|TRBJ1-2|TRBV27
TGTGCCAGCAGTAAAAGCCCGGGTGTCTGGGGCTACACCTTC
CASSKSPGVWGYTF
>-|-|TRBJ2-1|TRBV9
TGTGCCAGCAGCGTAGCGGGGGTGGACTCCTACAATGAGCAGTTCTTC
CASSVAGVDSYNEQFF
>-|TRBD1|TRBJ2-7|TRBV20-1
TGCAGTGCCAGACCAATACTAGGACAGGAGTCCTACGAGCAGTACTTC
CSARPILGQESYEQYF
>-|TRBD1|TRBJ2-7|TRBV11-2
TGTGCCAGCAGCATCCGGGACAGGGGGTCCTACGAGCAGTACTTC
CASSIRDRGSYEQYF
>many|TRBD2|TRBJ2-3|TRBV6-4
TGTGCCAGCAGTGAAGGGACTAGCGGGACAGATACGCAGTATTTT
CASSEGTSGTDTQYF
>many|-|TRBJ2-7|TRBV12-3/TRBV12-4
TGTGCCAGCAGTTTGCAGAGCTCCTACGAGCAGTACTTC
CASSLQSSYEQYF
>few|-|TRBJ2-5|TRBV2
TGTGCCAGCAGGGAGTTAATCAAAGAGACCCAGTACTTC
CASRELIKETQYF
>many|-|TRBJ2-7|TRBV5-1
TGCGCCAGCAGCACCTCCGGGCCTACCTACGAGCAGTACTTC
CASSTSGPTYEQYF
>few|-|TRBJ2-7|TRBV10-3
TGTGCCATCAGTGAGTCAGGGTCAGGGGCCCCCTACGAGCAGTACTTC
CAISESGSGAPYEQYF
>many|-|TRBJ2-3|TRBV27
TGTGCCAGCAGTTTATCGCCAAGCGGATACACAGATACGCAGTATTTT
CASSLSPSGYTDTQYF
>-|TRBD1|TRBJ1-2|TRBV30
TGTGCCTGGAGTCCCGGGACAGGGTACTATGGCTACACCTTC
CAWSPGTGYYGYTF
>many|-|TRBJ2-1|TRBV10-3
TGTGCCATCAGTGAGTTTGTCAATGAGCAGTTCTTC
CAISEFVNEQFF
>many|-|TRBJ2-3|TRBV29-1
TGCAGCGTTGAAGATCCTCACAGCCACACAGATACGCAGTATTTT
CSVEDPHSHTDTQYF
>many|-|TRBJ1-6|TRBV6-1
TGTGCCAGCAGGGAAATTCTGGATTCACCCCTCCACTTT
CASREILDSPLHF
>-|-|TRBJ1-4|TRBV7-9
TGTGCCAGCAGCTCGGTGGGGAGTGAAAAACTGTTTTTT
CASSSVGSEKLFF
>few|TRBD1|TRBJ2-7|TRBV18
TGTGCCAGCTCACGACCTGACAGGGCCCCCTACGAGCAGTACTTC
CASSRPDRAPYEQYF
>few|-|TRBJ2-7|TRBV10-3
TGTGCCATCAGTGACGCTAGTTGGTACTACGAGCAGTACTTC
CAISDASWYYEQYF
>many|TRBD2|TRBJ2-7|TRBV4-2
TGTGCCAGCAGCCAAGAGGGGGGGGAGCAGTACTTC
CASSQEGGEQYF
>many|-|TRBJ2-7|TRBV2
TGTGCCAGCGTTCCGGGTAGCTCCTACGAGCAGTACTTC
CASVPGSSYEQYF
>few|-|TRBJ2-2|TRBV10-3
TGTGCCATCAGTGAGCCCAGCTACGGGGAGCTGTTTTTT
CAISEPSYGELFF
>many|-|TRBJ2-5|TRBV9
TGTGCCAGCAGCGAGGGGGAGACCCAGTACTTC
CASSEGETQYF
>many|-|TRBJ2-7|TRBV9
TGTGCCAGCAGCGTAGCGGTGTCGGTCACGGACGAGCAGTACTTC
CASSVAVSVTDEQYF
>-|-|TRBJ1-1|TRBV7-6
TGTGCCAGCAGCGAGGGCCTCACGGACACTGAAGCTTTCTTT
CASSEGLTDTEAFF
>few|TRBD2|TRBJ2-1|TRBV7-2
TGTGCCAGCAGCTTCATAGCGGGGGCTAACTACAATGAGCAGTTCTTC
CASSFIAGANYNEQFF
>-|TRBD1|TRBJ2-2|TRBV20-1
TGCAGTGCTAGAGATAGGGGGCGGTATTCCGGGGAGCTGTTTTTT
CSARDRGRYSGELFF
>few|-|TRBJ2-7|TRBV2
TGTGCCGCTACGGAGCGGAGCTCCTACGAGCAGTACTTC
CAATERSSYEQYF
>many|TRBD2|TRBJ2-3|TRBV7-6
TGTGCCAGCAGCTATAGCGGGACTGTTCGCACAGATACGCAGTATTTT
CASSYSGTVRTDTQYF
>many|TRBD2|TRBJ2-1|TRBV7-9
TGTGCCAGCATAGCGGGGATAGAGCAGTTCTTC
CASIAGIEQFF
>many|TRBD2|TRBJ2-2|TRBV9
TGTGCCAGCAGCGTAGGAAGGGACTACCAACTGCCCGGGGAGCTGTTTTTT
CASSVGRDYQLPGELFF
>many|TRBD2|TRBJ2-7|TRBV20-1
TGCAGTGCTAGAGATCCGACCGGGACTACCTACTCCGCCGCCTACGAGCAGTACTTC
CSARDPTGTTYSAAYEQYF
>many|-|TRBJ2-5|TRBV25-1
TGTGCCAGCAGTGATCAGAGCCAAGAGACCCAGTACTTC
CASSDQSQETQYF
>-|-|TRBJ2-7|TRBV11-2
TGTGCCAGCAGTACCGACTTTGCCTACGAGCAGTACTTC
CASSTDFAYEQYF
>few|-|TRBJ1-1|TRBV30
TGTGCCTGGAGTTTAGGAATTGGGAACACTGAAGCTTTCTTT
CAWSLGIGNTEAFF
>many|-|TRBJ1-2|TRBV7-9
TGTGCCAGCAGCCCCCCCGGAAGGCACTATGGCTACACCTTC
CASSPPGRHYGYTF
>few|TRBD1|TRBJ2-7|TRBV20-1
TGCAGTGGACACCCCGGGACAGCTACCTACGAGCAGTACTTC
CSGHPGTATYEQYF
>few|-|TRBJ2-7|TRBV18
TGTGCCAGCTCACCGGGGGTGGCTACAGGAATATTCTACGAGCAGTACTTC
CASSPGVATGIFYEQYF
>-|-|TRBJ2-5|TRBV4-3
TGCGCCAGCAGCCAAGATACCATGGGGGGAGAGACCCAGTACTTC
CASSQDTMGGETQYF
>many|TRBD1|TRBJ1-1|TRBV7-6
TGTGCCAGCAGCTTAGCTTCGGACAGGGTGGGCGCTGAAGCTTTCTTT
CASSLASDRVGAEAFF
>many|TRBD2|TRBJ2-1|TRBV20-1
TGCAGTGCCCTGTCTAGCGGGGAACTCAATGAGCAGTTCTTC
CSALSSGELNEQFF
>few|TRBD2|TRBJ2-4|TRBV20-1
TGCAGTGCTAGTTCCGGGACTAGCGTGGCCAAAAACATTCAGTACTTC
CSASSGTSVAKNIQYF